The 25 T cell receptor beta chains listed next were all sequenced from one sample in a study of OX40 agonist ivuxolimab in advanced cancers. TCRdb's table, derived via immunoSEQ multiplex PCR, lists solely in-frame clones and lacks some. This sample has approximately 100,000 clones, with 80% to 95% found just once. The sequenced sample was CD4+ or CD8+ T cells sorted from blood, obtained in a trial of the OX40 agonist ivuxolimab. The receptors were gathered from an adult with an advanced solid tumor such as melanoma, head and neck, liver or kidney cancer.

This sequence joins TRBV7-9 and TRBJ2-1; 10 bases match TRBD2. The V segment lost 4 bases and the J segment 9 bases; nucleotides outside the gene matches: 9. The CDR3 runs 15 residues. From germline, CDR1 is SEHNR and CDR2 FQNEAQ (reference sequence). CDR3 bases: TGTGCCAGCAGCTCAACTCTAGCGGGAGCTGGTGAGCAGTTCTTC. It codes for CASSSTLAGAGEQFF.

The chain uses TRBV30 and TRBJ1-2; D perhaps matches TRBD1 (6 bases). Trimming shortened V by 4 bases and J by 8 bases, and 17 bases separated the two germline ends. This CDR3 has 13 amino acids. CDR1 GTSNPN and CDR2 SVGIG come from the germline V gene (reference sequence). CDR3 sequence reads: CAWILDRWGGYTF. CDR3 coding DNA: TGTGCCTGGATCCTAGACAGGTGGGGCGGCTACACCTTC.

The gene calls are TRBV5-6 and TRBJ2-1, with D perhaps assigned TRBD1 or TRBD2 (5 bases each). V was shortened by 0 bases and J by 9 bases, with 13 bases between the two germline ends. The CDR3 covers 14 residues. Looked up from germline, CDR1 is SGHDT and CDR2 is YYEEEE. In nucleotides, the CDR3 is TGTGCCAGCAGCTTGGTTGGGGGATCCGGTGAGCAGTTCTTC. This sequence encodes CASSLVGGSGEQFF.

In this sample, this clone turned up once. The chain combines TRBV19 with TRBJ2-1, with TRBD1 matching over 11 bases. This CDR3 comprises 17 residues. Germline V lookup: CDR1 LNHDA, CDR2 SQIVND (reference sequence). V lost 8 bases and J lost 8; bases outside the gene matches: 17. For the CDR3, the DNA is TGTGCCAGTTGCCGACGGGACAGGGGGGAGGTAGGGGATGAGCAGTTCTTC. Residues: CASCRRDRGEVGDEQFF.

The CDR3 here is CASSLDLTGQMNTEAFF. In DNA, the CDR3 is TGTGCCAGCAGCTTGGATTTGACAGGGCAAATGAACACTGAAGCTTTCTTT. This chain connects TRBV5-4 to TRBJ1-1, with 7 bases that match TRBD1. V shed 0 bases and J 0 bases; nucleotides not matched to a gene: 8. The V gene's germline CDR1 is SGHNT and CDR2 YYREEE (reference sequence). This CDR3 contains 17 residues.

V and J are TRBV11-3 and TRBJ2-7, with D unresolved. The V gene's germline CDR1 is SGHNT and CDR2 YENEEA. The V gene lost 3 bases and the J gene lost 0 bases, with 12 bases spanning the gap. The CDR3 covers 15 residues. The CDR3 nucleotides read TGTGCCAGCAGCTTCCCCGGCCTGGACTCCTACGAGCAGTACTTC. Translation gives CASSFPGLDSYEQYF.

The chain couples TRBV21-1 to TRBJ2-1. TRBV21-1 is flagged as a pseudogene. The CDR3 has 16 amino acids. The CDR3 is CASSKESTRFYNEQFF. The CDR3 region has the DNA TGTGCCAGCAGCAAAGAAAGCACACGATTCTACAATGAGCAGTTCTTC.

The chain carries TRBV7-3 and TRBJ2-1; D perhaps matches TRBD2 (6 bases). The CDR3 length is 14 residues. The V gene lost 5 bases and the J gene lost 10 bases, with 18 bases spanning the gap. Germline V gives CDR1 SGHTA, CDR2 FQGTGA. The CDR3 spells CASSPLAGSAEQFF. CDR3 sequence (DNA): TGTGCCAGCAGCCCTTTAGCCGGGAGCGCGGAGCAGTTCTTC.

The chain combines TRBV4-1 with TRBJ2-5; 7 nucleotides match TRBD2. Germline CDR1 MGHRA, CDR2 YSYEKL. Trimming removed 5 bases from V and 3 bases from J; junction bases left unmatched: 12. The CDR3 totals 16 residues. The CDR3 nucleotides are TGCGCCAGCAGCACCCGGGCTAGCGGCGCCAAAGAGACCCAGTACTTC. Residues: CASSTRASGAKETQYF.

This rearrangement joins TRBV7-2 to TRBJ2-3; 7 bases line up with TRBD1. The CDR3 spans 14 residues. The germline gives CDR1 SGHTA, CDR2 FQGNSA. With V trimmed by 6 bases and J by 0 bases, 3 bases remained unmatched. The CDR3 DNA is TGTGCCAGCAGGACGACAGGGAGCACAGATACGCAGTATTTT. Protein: CASRTTGSTDTQYF. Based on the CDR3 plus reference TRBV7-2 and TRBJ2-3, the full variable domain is GAGVSQSPSNKVTEKGKDVELRCDPISGHTALYWYRQSLGQGLEFLIYFQGNSAPDKSGLPSDRFSAERTGGSVSTLTIQRTQQEDSAVYLCASRTTGSTDTQYFGPGTRLTVL.

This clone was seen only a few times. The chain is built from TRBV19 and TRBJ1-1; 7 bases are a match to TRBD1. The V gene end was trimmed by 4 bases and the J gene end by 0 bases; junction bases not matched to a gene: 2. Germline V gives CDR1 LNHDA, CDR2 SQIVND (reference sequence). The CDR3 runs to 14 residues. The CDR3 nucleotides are TGTGCCAGTAGTACTGACAGGGTGAACACTGAAGCTTTCTTT. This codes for CASSTDRVNTEAFF.

For the CDR3, the DNA is TGCGCCAGCAGTGATGCCACCGGGGAGCTGTTTTTT. Its protein product is CASSDATGELFF. The chain has TRBV10-1 and TRBJ2-2; D is uncertain. The CDR3 has 12 residues. Looked up from germline, CDR1 is WNHNN and CDR2 is SYGVQD (reference sequence). V lost 3 bases to trimming and J lost 4 bases, with 3 bases between them.

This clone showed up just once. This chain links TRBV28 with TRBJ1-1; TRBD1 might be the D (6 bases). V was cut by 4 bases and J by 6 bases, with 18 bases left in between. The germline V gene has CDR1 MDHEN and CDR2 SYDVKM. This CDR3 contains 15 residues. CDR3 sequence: CASSWAARGASEAFF. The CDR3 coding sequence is TGTGCCAGCAGTTGGGCCGCCCGGGGGGCCTCTGAAGCTTTCTTT. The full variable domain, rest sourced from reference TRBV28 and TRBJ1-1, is DVKVTQSSRYLVKRTGEKVFLECVQDMDHENMFWYRQDPGLGLRLIYFSYDVKMKEKGDIPEGYSVSREKKERFSLILESASTNQTSMYLCASSWAARGASEAFFGQGTRLTVV.

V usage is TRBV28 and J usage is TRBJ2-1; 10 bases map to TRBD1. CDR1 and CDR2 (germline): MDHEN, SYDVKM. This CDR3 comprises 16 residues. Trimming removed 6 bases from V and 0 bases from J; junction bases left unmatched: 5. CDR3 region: CASSSRDRGSYNEQFF. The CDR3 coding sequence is TGTGCCAGCAGCTCCCGGGACAGGGGCTCCTACAATGAGCAGTTCTTC.

As DNA, the CDR3 is TGTGCCACTCGCGGGGACCACTACGAGCAGTACTTC. It translates to CATRGDHYEQYF. The V and J genes are TRBV27 and TRBJ2-7; a weak D match, TRBD2 (6 bases). Trimming took off 10 bases at V and 3 bases at J, with 13 bases between the two ends. Germline V lookup: CDR1 MNHEY, CDR2 SMNVEV (reference sequence). The length of the CDR3 is 12 residues.

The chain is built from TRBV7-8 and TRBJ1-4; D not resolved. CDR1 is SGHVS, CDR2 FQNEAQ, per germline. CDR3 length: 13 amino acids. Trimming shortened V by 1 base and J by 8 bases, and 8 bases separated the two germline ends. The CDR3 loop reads CASSLVQEEKLFF. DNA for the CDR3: TGTGCCAGCAGCTTAGTTCAGGAGGAAAAACTGTTTTTT.

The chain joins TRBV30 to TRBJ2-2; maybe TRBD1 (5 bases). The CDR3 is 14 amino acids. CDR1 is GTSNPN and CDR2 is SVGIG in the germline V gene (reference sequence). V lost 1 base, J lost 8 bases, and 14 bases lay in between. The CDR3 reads CAWSDGAPAGELFF. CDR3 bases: TGTGCCTGGAGTGATGGGGCCCCGGCGGGGGAGCTGTTTTTT.

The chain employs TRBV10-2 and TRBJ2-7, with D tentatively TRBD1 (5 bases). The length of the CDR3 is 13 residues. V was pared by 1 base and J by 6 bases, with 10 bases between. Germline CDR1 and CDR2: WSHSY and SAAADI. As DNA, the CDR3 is TGCGCCAGCAGTGAGTATGCCAGGGCCGAGCAGTACTTC. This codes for CASSEYARAEQYF.

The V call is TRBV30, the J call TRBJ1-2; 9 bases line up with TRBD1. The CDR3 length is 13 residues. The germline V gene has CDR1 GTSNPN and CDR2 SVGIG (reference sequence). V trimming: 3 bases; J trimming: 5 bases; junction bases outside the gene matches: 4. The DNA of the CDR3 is TGTGCCTGGAGCGGGGACAGGGTTTATGGCTACACCTTC. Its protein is CAWSGDRVYGYTF.

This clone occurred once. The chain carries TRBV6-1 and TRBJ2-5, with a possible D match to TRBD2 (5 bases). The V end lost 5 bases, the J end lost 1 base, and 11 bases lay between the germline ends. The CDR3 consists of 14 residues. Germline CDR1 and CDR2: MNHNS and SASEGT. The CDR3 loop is CASSSVGAQETQYF. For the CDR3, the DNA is TGTGCCAGCAGTTCCGTGGGAGCCCAAGAGACCCAGTACTTC.

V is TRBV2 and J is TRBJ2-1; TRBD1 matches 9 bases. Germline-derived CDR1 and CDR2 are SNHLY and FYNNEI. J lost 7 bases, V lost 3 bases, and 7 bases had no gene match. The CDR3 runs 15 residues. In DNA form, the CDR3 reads TGTGCCAGCAGTGAGAGGACAGGGGAAGGGAATGAGCAGTTCTTC. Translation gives CASSERTGEGNEQFF.

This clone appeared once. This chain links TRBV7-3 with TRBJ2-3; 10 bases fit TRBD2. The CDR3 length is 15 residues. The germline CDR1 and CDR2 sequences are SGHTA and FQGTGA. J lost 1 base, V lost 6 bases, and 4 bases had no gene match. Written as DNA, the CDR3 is TGTGCCAGCAGTCTCGGACTAGCGGGCACAGATACGCAGTATTTT. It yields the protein CASSLGLAGTDTQYF.

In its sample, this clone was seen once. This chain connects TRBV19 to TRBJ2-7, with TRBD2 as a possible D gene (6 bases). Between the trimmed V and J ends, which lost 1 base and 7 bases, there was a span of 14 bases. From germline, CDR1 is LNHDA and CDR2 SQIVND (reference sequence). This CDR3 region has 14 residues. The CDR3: CASSIGGEGGEQYF. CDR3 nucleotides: TGTGCCAGTAGTATAGGAGGAGAGGGAGGAGAGCAGTACTTC.

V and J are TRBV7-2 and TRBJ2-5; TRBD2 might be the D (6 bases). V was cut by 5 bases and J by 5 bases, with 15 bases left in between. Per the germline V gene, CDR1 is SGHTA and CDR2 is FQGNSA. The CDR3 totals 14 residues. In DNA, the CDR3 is TGTGCCAGCAGCCCGTTGCGGGGTCGGGAGACCCAGTACTTC. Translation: CASSPLRGRETQYF.

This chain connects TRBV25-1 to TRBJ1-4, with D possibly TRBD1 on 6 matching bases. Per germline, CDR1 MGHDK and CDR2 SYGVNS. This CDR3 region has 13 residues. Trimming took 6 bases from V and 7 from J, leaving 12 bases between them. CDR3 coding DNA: TGTGCCAGCAGGGATTACAGGGCTGAAAAACTGTTTTTT. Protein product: CASRDYRAEKLFF.